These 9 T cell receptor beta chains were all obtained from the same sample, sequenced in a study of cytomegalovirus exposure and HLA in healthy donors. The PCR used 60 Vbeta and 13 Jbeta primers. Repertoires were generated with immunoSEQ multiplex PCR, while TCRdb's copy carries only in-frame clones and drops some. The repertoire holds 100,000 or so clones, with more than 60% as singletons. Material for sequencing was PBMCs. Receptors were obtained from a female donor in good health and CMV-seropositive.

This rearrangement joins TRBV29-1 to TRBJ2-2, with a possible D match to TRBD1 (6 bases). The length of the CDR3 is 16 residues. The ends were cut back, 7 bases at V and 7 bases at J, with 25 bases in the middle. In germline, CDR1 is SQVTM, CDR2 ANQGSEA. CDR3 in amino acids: CSAVVPGRGRGGELFF. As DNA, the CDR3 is TGCAGCGCCGTCGTGCCAGGGAGAGGCAGGGGCGGGGAGCTGTTTTTT.

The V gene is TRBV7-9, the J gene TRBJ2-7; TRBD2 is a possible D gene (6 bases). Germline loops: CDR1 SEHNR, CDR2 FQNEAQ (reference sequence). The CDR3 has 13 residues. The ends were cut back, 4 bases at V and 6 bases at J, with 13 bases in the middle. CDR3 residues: CASSSYVGGEQYF. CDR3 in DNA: TGTGCCAGCAGCTCCTACGTGGGGGGCGAGCAGTACTTC.

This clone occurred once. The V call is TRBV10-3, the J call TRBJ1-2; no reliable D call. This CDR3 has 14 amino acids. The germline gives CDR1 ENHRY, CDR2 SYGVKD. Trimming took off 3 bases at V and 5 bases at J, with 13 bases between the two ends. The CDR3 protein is CAISEGSRVYGYTF. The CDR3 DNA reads TGTGCCATCAGTGAAGGATCGCGGGTTTATGGCTACACCTTC.

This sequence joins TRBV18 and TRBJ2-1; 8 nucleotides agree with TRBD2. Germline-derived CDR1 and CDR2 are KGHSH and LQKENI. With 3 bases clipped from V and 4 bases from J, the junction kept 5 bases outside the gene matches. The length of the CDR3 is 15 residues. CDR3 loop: CASSPLAGDYNEQFF. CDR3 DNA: TGTGCCAGCTCACCCCTAGCGGGTGATTACAATGAGCAGTTCTTC.

The CDR3 region has the DNA TGTGCCAGCAGCGCCGCTTGGCTTTTGGGGAGAGAGACCCAGTACTTC. It is translated as CASSAAWLLGRETQYF. The V and J genes are TRBV7-9 and TRBJ2-5; TRBD2 might be the D (5 bases). Germline V gives CDR1 SEHNR, CDR2 FQNEAQ (reference sequence). The CDR3 consists of 16 residues. V was trimmed by 5 bases and J by 4 bases, leaving 20 bases between them.

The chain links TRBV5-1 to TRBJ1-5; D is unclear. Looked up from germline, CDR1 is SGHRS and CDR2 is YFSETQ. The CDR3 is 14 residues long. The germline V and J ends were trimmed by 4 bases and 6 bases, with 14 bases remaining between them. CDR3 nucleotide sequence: TGCGCCAGCAGCCCGGACGGTCGGGGTCAGCCCCAGCATTTT. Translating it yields CASSPDGRGQPQHF.

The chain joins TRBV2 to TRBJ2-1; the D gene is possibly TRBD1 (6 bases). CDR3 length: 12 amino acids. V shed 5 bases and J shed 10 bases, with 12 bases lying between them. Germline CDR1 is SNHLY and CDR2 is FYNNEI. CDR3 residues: CASSYAGQEQFF. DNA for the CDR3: TGTGCCAGCAGTTATGCAGGACAGGAGCAGTTCTTC.

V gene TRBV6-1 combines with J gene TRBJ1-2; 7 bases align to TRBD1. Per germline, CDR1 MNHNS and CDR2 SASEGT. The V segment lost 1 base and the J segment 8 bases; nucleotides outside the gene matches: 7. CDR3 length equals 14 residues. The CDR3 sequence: CASSEVGQYSGYTF. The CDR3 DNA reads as TGTGCCAGCAGTGAAGTGGGACAGTATAGCGGCTACACCTTC.

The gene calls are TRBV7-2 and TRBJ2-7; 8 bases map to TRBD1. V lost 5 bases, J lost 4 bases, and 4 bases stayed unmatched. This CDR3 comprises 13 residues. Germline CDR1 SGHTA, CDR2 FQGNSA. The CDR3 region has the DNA TGTGCCAGCAGCATAGGACAGGGTTACGAGCAGTACTTC. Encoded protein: CASSIGQGYEQYF.